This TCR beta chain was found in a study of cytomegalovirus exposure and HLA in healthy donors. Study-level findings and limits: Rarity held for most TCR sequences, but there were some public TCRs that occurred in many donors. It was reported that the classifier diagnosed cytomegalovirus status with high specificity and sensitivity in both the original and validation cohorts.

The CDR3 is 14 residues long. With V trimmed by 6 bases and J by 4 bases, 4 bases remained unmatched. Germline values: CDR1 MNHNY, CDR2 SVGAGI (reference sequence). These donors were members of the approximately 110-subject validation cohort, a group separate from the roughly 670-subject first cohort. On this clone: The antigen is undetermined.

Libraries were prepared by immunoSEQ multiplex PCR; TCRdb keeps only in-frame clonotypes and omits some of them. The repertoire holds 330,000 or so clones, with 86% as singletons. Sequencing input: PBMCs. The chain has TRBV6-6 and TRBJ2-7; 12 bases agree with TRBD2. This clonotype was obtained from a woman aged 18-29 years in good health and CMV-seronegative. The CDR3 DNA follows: TGTGCCAGCAGCCCTAGCGGGAGGGCTTACGAGCAGTACTTC. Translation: CASSPSGRAYEQYF.